Presented here are 3 T cell receptor beta chains from one specimen sequenced in a study of monozygotic twins with inflammatory bowel disease. TCRdb reprocessed the 5' RACE reads and reports one entry per CDR3 protein, with no DNA. The data show some 400,000 distinct CDR3 sequences, and the top ten clones hold about 2.4%. Sequenced input: blood. These receptors came from a human donor with ulcerative colitis or Crohn's disease, or a healthy co-twin of an affected twin (not recorded which).

J is TRBJ1-2 and V is TRBV27; TCRdb picks TRBD1, but there is no DNA to check that call. The germline CDR1 and CDR2 sequences are MNHEY and SMNVEV (reference sequence). This CDR3 comprises 20 residues. CDR3 amino acids: CASSKVRDRLGSDNNYGYTF.

This sequence joins TRBV10-3 and TRBJ1-2; TCRdb's D call of TRBD1 is untestable without DNA. This CDR3 region has 17 residues. From germline, CDR1 is ENHRY and CDR2 SYGVKD. CDR3 amino acids: CAISERGQGAGFDGYTF.

The chain is built from TRBV7-9 and TRBJ2-1. This CDR3 spans 13 amino acids. Looked up from germline, CDR1 is SEHNR and CDR2 is FQNEAQ (reference sequence). The CDR3 is CASSLQVGSEQFF.